The rows below give T cell receptor beta chains drawn from one sample of a study of T cell changes during pregnancy in multiple sclerosis. TCRdb's copy holds only in-frame clones and misses some; the assay was immunoSEQ multiplex PCR. The sample has some 51,000 clones, about 94% seen once. This specimen consisted of CD8+ T cells from peripheral blood mononuclear cells, obtained in the first trimester of pregnancy. The receptors shown here come from a female donor with multiple sclerosis, enrolled in a pregnancy study. Each CDR3 is given with its conserved first and last residue. Each record gives: clone size, J gene, V gene, D gene, CDR3 protein, CDR3 DNA. The D gene is left open where the match is weak. A clone size is listed for some rows: how often the clone was seen (once, few, many), or a class if it is expanded.

size: few
J: TRBJ2-2
V: TRBV27
D: TRBD1
CDR3: CASSYGQVNTGELFF
DNA: TGTGCCAGCAGTTACGGACAGGTGAACACCGGGGAGCTGTTTTTT

size: once
J: TRBJ1-1
V: TRBV4-2
D: -
CDR3: CASSQAEGAFF
DNA: TGTGCCAGCAGCCAAGCTGAGGGAGCTTTCTTT

size: -
J: TRBJ1-5
V: TRBV7-2
D: -
CDR3: CASSSTAVGNQPQHF
DNA: TGTGCCAGCAGCTCGACGGCGGTAGGCAATCAGCCCCAGCATTTT

size: -
J: TRBJ2-7
V: TRBV15
D: -
CDR3: CATSPRRGGSYEQYF
DNA: TGTGCCACCAGCCCTCGCAGGGGAGGGTCCTACGAGCAGTACTTC

size: -
J: TRBJ2-1
V: TRBV10-3
D: TRBD1
CDR3: CAIRTGTLEGEQFF
DNA: TGTGCCATCCGGACAGGGACCTTAGAGGGTGAGCAGTTCTTC

size: -
J: TRBJ1-4
V: TRBV6-5
D: -
CDR3: CASRNRQNTNEKLFF
DNA: TGTGCCAGCAGAAATCGACAGAATACTAATGAAAAACTGTTTTTT

size: -
J: TRBJ2-7
V: TRBV5-4
D: TRBD1
CDR3: CASSTTGTGTYEQYF
DNA: TGTGCCAGCAGTACAACCGGGACAGGGACCTACGAGCAGTACTTC

size: -
J: TRBJ1-6
V: TRBV4-3
D: -
CDR3: CASSQDKSSYNSPLHF
DNA: TGCGCCAGCAGCCAAGATAAGAGCTCCTATAATTCACCCCTCCACTTT

size: -
J: TRBJ2-7
V: TRBV5-5
D: -
CDR3: CASSLATGSYEQYF
DNA: TGTGCCAGCAGCTTGGCCACAGGATCCTACGAGCAGTACTTC

size: -
J: TRBJ1-4
V: TRBV15
D: TRBD1
CDR3: CATSRGQVREKLFF
DNA: TGTGCCACCAGCAGGGGACAGGTCCGTGAAAAACTGTTTTTT

size: -
J: TRBJ2-1
V: TRBV13
D: -
CDR3: CASSSRTTGIRAYNEQFF
DNA: TGTGCCAGCAGCTCACGAACGACGGGGATTAGGGCCTACAATGAGCAGTTCTTC

size: -
J: TRBJ2-2
V: TRBV2
D: TRBD2
CDR3: CASSGTSGGVNTGELFF
DNA: TGTGCCAGCAGTGGGACTAGCGGGGGGGTGAACACCGGGGAGCTGTTTTTT

size: once
J: TRBJ2-7
V: TRBV6-1
D: TRBD1
CDR3: CASSERTGLSYEQYF
DNA: TGTGCCAGCAGTGAAAGGACAGGACTCTCCTACGAGCAGTACTTC

size: -
J: TRBJ2-1
V: TRBV6-4
D: -
CDR3: CASSDWAGYDNEQFF
DNA: TGTGCCAGCAGTGATTGGGCGGGATACGACAATGAGCAGTTCTTC

size: -
J: TRBJ2-1
V: TRBV19
D: -
CDR3: CASSIQQGTYNEQFF
DNA: TGTGCCAGTAGTATACAACAGGGAACCTACAATGAGCAGTTCTTC

size: -
J: TRBJ1-4
V: TRBV28
D: -
CDR3: CASISRAVNEKLFF
DNA: TGTGCCAGCATATCGCGAGCGGTTAATGAAAAACTGTTTTTT

size: once
J: TRBJ2-3
V: TRBV6-6
D: -
CDR3: CASSYATGTDTQYF
DNA: TGTGCCAGCAGTTACGCCACGGGAACAGATACGCAGTATTTT

size: -
J: TRBJ1-2
V: TRBV29-1
D: -
CDR3: CSVEGVDGAGSYGYTF
DNA: TGCAGCGTTGAAGGCGTAGACGGCGCAGGGTCCTATGGCTACACCTTC

size: -
J: TRBJ2-1
V: TRBV19
D: TRBD2
CDR3: CASSGGSGIYNEQFF
DNA: TGTGCCAGTAGTGGAGGGAGCGGGATATACAATGAGCAGTTCTTC

size: -
J: TRBJ1-1
V: TRBV5-1
D: -
CDR3: CASSTRSGTEAFF
DNA: TGCGCCAGCAGCACCCGTTCGGGCACTGAAGCTTTCTTT

size: -
J: TRBJ1-1
V: TRBV5-5
D: TRBD1
CDR3: CASSLDRAANTEAFF
DNA: TGTGCCAGCAGCCTGGACAGGGCGGCGAACACTGAAGCTTTCTTT

size: -
J: TRBJ2-7
V: TRBV4-2
D: -
CDR3: CASSQDGAVLYEQYF
DNA: TGTGCCAGCAGCCAAGATGGGGCCGTCCTCTACGAGCAGTACTTC

size: -
J: TRBJ2-3
V: TRBV6-1
D: -
CDR3: CASSDLQGSTDTQYF
DNA: TGTGCCAGCAGTGATCTACAGGGAAGCACAGATACGCAGTATTTT

size: -
J: TRBJ2-7
V: TRBV6-5
D: TRBD1
CDR3: CASSYLGQANEQYF
DNA: TGTGCCAGCAGTTACTTGGGACAGGCAAACGAGCAGTACTTC

size: -
J: TRBJ2-7
V: TRBV7-9
D: TRBD2
CDR3: CASSPSGTSFSYEQYF
DNA: TGTGCCAGCAGCCCTTCCGGGACTAGCTTTTCCTACGAGCAGTACTTC

size: -
J: TRBJ1-4
V: TRBV19
D: -
CDR3: CANPRPTTNEKLFF
DNA: TGTGCCAACCCGAGGCCTACAACTAATGAAAAACTGTTTTTT

size: -
J: TRBJ2-7
V: TRBV7-2
D: -
CDR3: CASSLLTGYYYEQYF
DNA: TGTGCCAGCAGCTTATTGACAGGCTACTACTACGAGCAGTACTTC

size: -
J: TRBJ2-5
V: TRBV28
D: TRBD2
CDR3: CASSRRQGAGVGETQYF
DNA: TGTGCCAGCAGTCGCAGGCAAGGAGCGGGAGTTGGGGAGACCCAGTACTTC

size: -
J: TRBJ1-2
V: TRBV6-1
D: -
CDR3: CASGGGGSYGYTF
DNA: TGTGCCAGCGGAGGCGGCGGTTCCTATGGCTACACCTTC

size: -
J: TRBJ2-6
V: TRBV27
D: -
CDR3: CASGEQGHLPSGANVLTF
DNA: TGTGCCAGCGGGGAACAGGGCCACCTACCCTCTGGGGCCAACGTCCTGACTTTC

size: -
J: TRBJ2-6
V: TRBV6-5
D: -
CDR3: CASSQGVSGANVLTF
DNA: TGTGCCAGCTCGCAAGGGGTTTCGGGGGCCAACGTCCTGACTTTC

size: -
J: TRBJ2-5
V: TRBV27
D: TRBD1
CDR3: CASSLSWDRQETQYF
DNA: TGTGCCAGCAGTTTATCCTGGGACAGGCAAGAGACCCAGTACTTC

size: -
J: TRBJ2-1
V: TRBV29-1
D: -
CDR3: CSGGSGDNEQFF
DNA: TGCAGCGGAGGCTCAGGGGACAATGAGCAGTTCTTC

size: -
J: TRBJ2-1
V: TRBV10-2
D: -
CDR3: CASSLTDYNEQFF
DNA: TGCGCCAGCAGTCTGACAGACTACAATGAGCAGTTCTTC

size: -
J: TRBJ2-7
V: TRBV19
D: TRBD1
CDR3: CASIGTENDEQYF
DNA: TGTGCCAGTATCGGGACAGAGAACGACGAGCAGTACTTC

size: -
J: TRBJ2-5
V: TRBV27
D: -
CDR3: CASSFRETQYF
DNA: TGTGCCAGCAGTTTTCGAGAGACCCAGTACTTC

size: -
J: TRBJ2-3
V: TRBV7-9
D: -
CDR3: CASSPSGGSYSTDTQYF
DNA: TGTGCCAGCAGCCCGAGTGGGGGCTCCTATAGCACAGATACGCAGTATTTT

size: -
J: TRBJ2-1
V: TRBV18
D: -
CDR3: CASSPPYNEQFF
DNA: TGTGCCAGCTCACCTCCGTACAATGAGCAGTTCTTC

size: -
J: TRBJ1-1
V: TRBV6-6
D: TRBD1
CDR3: CASSPWTGALAEAFF
DNA: TGTGCCAGCAGTCCCTGGACAGGGGCTTTGGCTGAAGCTTTCTTT

size: -
J: TRBJ1-2
V: TRBV27
D: -
CDR3: CASSSLMGGSFDYGYTF
DNA: TGTGCCAGCAGTTCCTTGATGGGGGGGTCCTTTGACTATGGCTACACCTTC

size: -
J: TRBJ1-4
V: TRBV4-3
D: -
CDR3: CASSQDSDRGNLNEKLFF
DNA: TGCGCCAGCAGCCAAGATTCTGATAGAGGAAACCTTAATGAAAAACTGTTTTTT

size: -
J: TRBJ2-3
V: TRBV7-6
D: TRBD2
CDR3: CASNLMGLSTDTQYF
DNA: TGTGCCAGCAACCTAATGGGACTAAGCACAGATACGCAGTATTTT

size: -
J: TRBJ1-5
V: TRBV4-1
D: -
CDR3: CASSQDMLGRGHQPQHF
DNA: TGCGCCAGCAGCCAAGATATGTTGGGCAGGGGACATCAGCCCCAGCATTTT

size: -
J: TRBJ1-1
V: TRBV21-1
D: -
CDR3: CASSKRNGGGNTEAFF
DNA: TGTGCCAGCAGCAAAAGAAACGGCGGAGGGAACACTGAAGCTTTCTTT

size: -
J: TRBJ1-5
V: TRBV27
D: -
CDR3: CASSRGGAYSNQPQHF
DNA: TGTGCCAGCAGCCGGGGGGGGGCCTATAGCAATCAGCCCCAGCATTTT